The rows below give T cell receptor beta chains drawn from one sample of a study of T cell repertoires in cytomegalovirus infection. TCRdb ran MiXCR on the reads and lists one entry per CDR3 protein. The sample contains 200,000 to 300,000 distinct CDR3 sequences, approximately 7% of which appear only once. Sequences were obtained from PBMCs. The receptors were gathered from a human donor in good health (CMV status not recorded). Some clones in this sample may be carry-over from other donors' samples. Each CDR3 is given with its conserved first and last residue. Each record gives: V gene, D gene, clone size, J gene, CDR3 DNA, CDR3 protein. A D gene is named only where the DNA matches it firmly. Rows give clone size only sometimes, using once, few, many, or a class for an expanded clone.

TRBV20-1	-	few	TRBJ2-7	TGCAGTGCTAGAGATGACAGTCCCTACGAGCAGTACTTC	CSARDDSPYEQYF
TRBV4-1	-	many	TRBJ1-4	TGCGCCAGCAGCCGCTCCGGGACAACCCTAAATGAAAAACTGTTTTTT	CASSRSGTTLNEKLFF
TRBV10-3	-	few	TRBJ2-1	TGTGCCATCAGTGAGTTGGGCAGCTACGGCTCCTACAATGAGCAGTTCTTC	CAISELGSYGSYNEQFF
TRBV7-8	-	many	TRBJ1-1	TGTGCCAGCAGCTGGGTCGCCGCTGAAGCTTTCTTT	CASSWVAAEAFF
TRBV18	-	many	TRBJ1-1	TGTGCCAGCTCACATTTCAGGGAGGGCACTGAAGCTTTCTTT	CASSHFREGTEAFF
TRBV20-1	-	many	TRBJ1-5	TGCAGTGCTCGGGACTTCCCCAATCAGCCCCAGCATTTT	CSARDFPNQPQHF
TRBV19	-	many	TRBJ2-1	TGTGCCAGTAGTAGTAGCCCGGGCAGGAGTAATGAGCAGTTCTTC	CASSSSPGRSNEQFF
TRBV7-2	TRBD2	many	TRBJ2-7	TGTGCCAGCAGCTCTACAGCGGGGACCTACGAGCAGTACTTC	CASSSTAGTYEQYF
TRBV10-3	-	many	TRBJ1-3	TGTGCCATCAGATCGACGCCGAGCTCTGGAAACACCATATATTTT	CAIRSTPSSGNTIYF
TRBV20-1	TRBD1	many	TRBJ1-1	TGCAGTGCTAGAGACCCAAGGGGGCTTGAAGCTTTCTTT	CSARDPRGLEAFF
TRBV20-1	-	many	TRBJ2-3	TGCAGTGCTAGAGATCAGCTAGCCAGCACAGATACGCAGTATTTT	CSARDQLASTDTQYF
TRBV28	TRBD1	many	TRBJ2-7	TGTGCCAGCAGTCCCCTTAGACAGGGGGGCTCCGAGCAGTACTTC	CASSPLRQGGSEQYF
TRBV9	-	many	TRBJ2-1	TGTGCCAGCAGCGTAGCAGATTACAATGAGCAGTTCTTC	CASSVADYNEQFF
TRBV7-2	TRBD2	many	TRBJ2-3	TGTGCCAGCAGTCCGCGAGCGGGGATGACAGATACGCAGTATTTT	CASSPRAGMTDTQYF
TRBV29-1	-	few	TRBJ1-2	TGCAGCGTCATCGTGGGCGTTTCGAACGGCTACACCTTC	CSVIVGVSNGYTF
TRBV7-2	TRBD1	many	TRBJ2-1	TGTGCCAGCAGCGGAACCGGGACAGGGAACAATGAGCAGTTCTTC	CASSGTGTGNNEQFF
TRBV15	-	-	TRBJ1-4	TGTGCCACCAGCAGAGATCTCAAGGTCGGAGCCGGCAATGAAAAACTGTTTTTT	CATSRDLKVGAGNEKLFF
TRBV5-1	TRBD2	many	TRBJ2-1	TGCGCCACCCAAAGACTAGCGGGAACCTACAATGAGCAGTTCTTC	CATQRLAGTYNEQFF
TRBV7-9	-	many	TRBJ1-1	TGTGCCAGCAGCTCCCGTGCTGAAGCTTTCTTT	CASSSRAEAFF
TRBV6-2/TRBV6-3	-	many	TRBJ2-7	TGTGCCAGCACGGGCCCCGGGACCTACTCCTACGAGCAGTACTTC	CASTGPGTYSYEQYF
TRBV10-3	-	many	TRBJ2-5	TGTGCCATCAGTGAGTCGAAAAGCGGGCTTACTGAGACCCAGTACTTC	CAISESKSGLTETQYF
TRBV11-2	-	many	TRBJ2-3	TGTGCCAGCAGCCAAGGGCGGGACGAAGATACGCAGTATTTT	CASSQGRDEDTQYF